The 25 T cell receptor beta chains below come from one sample, sequenced in a study of control samples from healthy donors and cancer patients (TCRdb year 2020). Libraries were prepared through the immunoSEQ multiplex PCR assay. This is the immuneACCESS table as TCRdb keeps it, with only in-frame sequences that have V and J called. A part of the clones is gone; compared with another copy, unresolved V genes explain less than half, and the rest is unexplained. The table for this sample lists 80,000 to 100,000 clones; roughly 92% of them were counted only once. Around 2.8% of the sample goes to the ten largest clones. Sequencing was done on a sample of blood. The receptors come from a human donor in good health. The donor label of this sample is uncertain.

V gene TRBV5-6 combines with J gene TRBJ1-2; 8 bases are a match to TRBD1. This CDR3 has 18 residues. The V gene's germline CDR1 is SGHDT and CDR2 YYEEEE. After removal of 6 bases from V and 0 bases from J, the junction contained 16 bases not matched to a gene. CDR3 DNA: TGTGCCAGCACCTTTGGGGCAGGGGGCCGGACCTCTAACTATGGCTACACCTTC. Its translation is CASTFGAGGRTSNYGYTF.

This chain joins TRBV30 and TRBJ1-1, with TRBD1 as a possible D gene (5 bases). In germline, CDR1 is GTSNPN, CDR2 SVGIG (reference sequence). The CDR3 sequence is 13 residues long. The ends were cut back, 5 bases at V and 7 bases at J, with 17 bases in the middle. The CDR3 sequence: CAWGRKGLVEAFF. Written as DNA, the CDR3 is TGTGCCTGGGGCAGGAAGGGGTTGGTTGAAGCTTTCTTT.

The genes are TRBV30 and TRBJ1-4; possible D gene TRBD1, 6 bases. CDR1 GTSNPN and CDR2 SVGIG come from the germline V gene (reference sequence). The CDR3 loop spans 13 amino acids. Trimming left V 3 bases short and J 2 bases short, with 7 bases between. This chain's CDR3 is CAWRRGTNEKLFF. CDR3 DNA sequence: TGTGCCTGGAGGAGGGGGACTAATGAAAAACTGTTTTTT.

The chain links TRBV7-2 to TRBJ2-1, with 11 bases matching TRBD2. Germline V lookup: CDR1 SGHTA, CDR2 FQGNSA. V was pared by 5 bases and J by 10 bases, with 13 bases of the junction left unmatched. This CDR3 comprises 16 residues. The CDR3 DNA is TGTGCCAGCAGCCGGCGCGTCACTAGCGGGGGTGGGGAGCAGTTCTTC. Protein: CASSRRVTSGGGEQFF.

V gene TRBV2 combines with J gene TRBJ2-2; D gene ambiguous. This CDR3 spans 14 amino acids. The V gene's germline CDR1 is SNHLY and CDR2 FYNNEI. Trimming cost V 6 bases and J 1 base, with 9 bases left between them. The CDR3 sequence: CASRERQNTGELFF. CDR3 in DNA: TGTGCCAGCAGAGAACGGCAGAACACCGGGGAGCTGTTTTTT.

The J gene is TRBJ1-2, the V gene TRBV11-2; D unresolved. This CDR3 has 16 residues. Trimming stripped 3 bases from V and 5 bases from J, with 19 bases between. Germline V gene lookup returns CDR1 SGHAT and CDR2 FQNNGV. In nucleotides, the CDR3 is TGTGCCAGCAGCTTCCAAGAGGCGAACATCTTATATGGCTACACCTTC. Its protein product is CASSFQEANILYGYTF.

The rearrangement uses TRBV6-2 or TRBV6-3 and TRBJ2-5, with TRBD2 identical over 10 bases. Per the germline V gene, CDR1 is MNHEY and CDR2 is SVGEGT. J gave up 3 bases and V 6 bases, and 4 bases lay outside the gene matches. The CDR3 loop spans 14 amino acids. The CDR3: CASSQGLAKETQYF. Here the CDR3 DNA reads TGTGCCAGCAGCCAGGGACTAGCGAAAGAGACCCAGTACTTC.

The V and J genes are TRBV19 and TRBJ1-3; tentative D call: TRBD1 (5 bases). The CDR3 length is 15 residues. V shed 6 bases and J shed 0 bases, with 12 bases lying between them. Germline assignment: CDR1 LNHDA and CDR2 SQIVND (reference sequence). The chain's CDR3 is CASSLTAISGNTIYF. CDR3 bases: TGTGCCAGTAGCCTGACAGCTATCTCTGGAAACACCATATATTTT.

The chain has TRBV14 and TRBJ1-5; tentative D call: TRBD1 (5 bases). The CDR3 extends over 17 amino acids. Germline CDR1 reads SGHDN; CDR2 reads FVKESK. V dropped 7 bases and J dropped 2 bases, with 21 bases sitting between them. CDR3 in amino acids: CASNRAPKGPRNQPQHF. For the CDR3, the DNA is TGTGCCAGCAATCGCGCCCCAAAGGGGCCCCGCAATCAGCCCCAGCATTTT.

This chain joins TRBV11-2 and TRBJ2-2; TRBD2 aligns across 8 bases. CDR3 length: 15 residues. V shed 3 bases, J shed 2 bases, and the junction held 2 bases outside the gene matches. CDR1 and CDR2 from the germline V gene are SGHAT and FQNNGV. CDR3 in amino acids: CASSFRGGNTGELFF. The CDR3 region has the DNA TGTGCCAGCAGCTTTCGGGGGGGTAACACCGGGGAGCTGTTTTTT.

The J gene is TRBJ1-1, the V gene TRBV5-6; no firm D call. Germline V gene lookup returns CDR1 SGHDT and CDR2 YYEEEE. V was trimmed by 2 bases and J by 5 bases, leaving 19 bases between them. The CDR3 spans 16 residues. The CDR3 reads CASSFLKSLQGTEAFF. The CDR3 DNA reads as TGTGCCAGCAGCTTTCTTAAATCGCTTCAAGGGACTGAAGCTTTCTTT.

The chain uses TRBV6-1 and TRBJ1-3; D unclear. V was pared by 2 bases and J by 0 bases, with 5 bases between. The CDR3 runs to 14 residues. Germline-derived CDR1 and CDR2 are MNHNS and SASEGT. CDR3: CASSEQRSGNTIYF. CDR3 in DNA: TGTGCCAGCAGTGAACAACGCTCTGGAAACACCATATATTTT.

The CDR3 spells CASSLGTPSYEQYF. For the CDR3, the DNA is TGTGCCAGCAGCTTGGGAACTCCCTCCTACGAGCAGTACTTC. The genes are TRBV5-5 and TRBJ2-7, with unresolved D. The germline CDR1 and CDR2 sequences are SGHKS and YYEKEE (reference sequence). V shed 0 bases and J shed 0 bases, with 7 bases lying between them. The CDR3 runs 14 residues.

The chain couples TRBV6-4 to TRBJ1-6, with TRBD1 matching 7 bases. This CDR3 is 13 amino acids long. The J segment lost 7 bases and the V segment lost 10 bases, leaving 7 bases of the junction unmatched. Looked up from germline, CDR1 is MRHNA and CDR2 is SNTAGT. CDR3 loop: CATSQGDNSPLHF. For the CDR3, the DNA is TGTGCCACCTCCCAGGGGGACAATTCACCCCTCCACTTT.

V is TRBV30 and J is TRBJ1-5; 9 nucleotides line up with TRBD1. Germline-derived CDR1 and CDR2 are GTSNPN and SVGIG (reference sequence). The CDR3 is 19 residues long. Losses at the gene ends were 1 base for V and 6 bases for J; bases not matched to a gene: 19. This CDR3 reads CAWSEYLIKGGQGSQPQHF. The DNA for the CDR3 is TGTGCCTGGAGTGAATACCTCATAAAAGGAGGACAGGGGAGTCAGCCCCAGCATTTT.

Points on this clone: An end of the junction does not agree with germline; a read error may underlie this. The chain recombines TRBV19 with TRBJ1-6; TRBD1 matches at 7 bases. Germline values: CDR1 LNHDA, CDR2 SQIVND (reference sequence). The CDR3 sequence is 14 residues long. The CDR3 spells CASSLDRASSPLHF. The CDR3 nucleotides read TGTGCCAGTAGTCTAGACAGGGCCAGTTCACCCCTCCACTTT.

The chain carries TRBV6-2 or TRBV6-3 and TRBJ2-2; 9 positions agree with TRBD1. In germline, CDR1 is MNHEY, CDR2 SVGEGT. V lost 5 bases and J lost 7; bases outside the gene matches: 14. The CDR3 spans 17 residues. The CDR3 sequence: CASSRPTGTGKGGELFF. In nucleotides, the CDR3 is TGTGCCAGCAGTCGCCCAACCGGGACAGGGAAAGGCGGGGAGCTGTTTTTT.

The chain combines TRBV6-1 with TRBJ1-5; D is unresolved. The ends were cut back, 3 bases at V and 7 bases at J, with 7 bases in the middle. In germline, CDR1 is MNHNS, CDR2 SASEGT. This CDR3 contains 12 residues. The CDR3 DNA is TGTGCCAGCAGTGATGTCTTGCAGCCCCAGCATTTT. Translation: CASSDVLQPQHF.

The chain recombines TRBV29-1 with TRBJ2-2; weak D call: TRBD1 (6 bases). CDR3 length equals 14 residues. Germline-derived CDR1 and CDR2 are SQVTM and ANQGSEA. The V gene lost 5 bases and the J gene lost 0 bases, with 10 bases spanning the gap. The CDR3 sequence: CSVLQGTNTGELFF. CDR3 nucleotide sequence: TGCAGCGTTCTACAGGGCACGAACACCGGGGAGCTGTTTTTT.

This rearrangement joins TRBV7-9 to TRBJ2-1; 8 nucleotides match TRBD1. This CDR3 is 16 amino acids long. Germline CDR1 is SEHNR and CDR2 is FQNEAQ (reference sequence). Trimming removed 5 bases from V and 7 bases from J; junction bases left unmatched: 13. The CDR3 DNA is TGTGCCAGCAGCCCCCAGACGGACAGGGTGCGGAATGAGCAGTTCTTC. It specifies CASSPQTDRVRNEQFF.

The J gene is TRBJ1-1, the V gene TRBV4-2; no firm D call. The germline V gene encodes CDR1 LGHNA and CDR2 YNFKEQ. The CDR3 covers 11 residues. The ends were cut back, 5 bases at V and 3 bases at J, with 4 bases in the middle. The chain's CDR3 is CASSGDTEAFF. CDR3 nucleotide sequence: TGTGCCAGCAGCGGGGACACTGAAGCTTTCTTT.

In nucleotides, the CDR3 is TGTGCCAGCAGCGTAGATCTGGTTGGCGAGCAGTACTTC. This gives the protein CASSVDLVGEQYF. This sequence joins TRBV9 and TRBJ2-7; D unresolved. The CDR3 has 13 amino acids. Trimming removed 0 bases at V and 6 bases at J, with 10 bases between. In germline, CDR1 is SGDLS, CDR2 YYNGEE.

The J gene is TRBJ1-6, the V gene TRBV5-1; no definite D call. The V and J ends lost 4 bases and 6 bases respectively, with 8 bases between them. The CDR3 has 13 amino acids. CDR1 and CDR2 from the germline V gene are SGHRS and YFSETQ. The CDR3 loop is CASSTYFNSPLHF. The CDR3 nucleotides read TGCGCCAGCAGCACCTATTTTAATTCACCCCTCCACTTT. The complete variable domain, with remaining parts taken from reference TRBV5-1 and TRBJ1-6, reads KAGVTQTPRYLIKTRGQQVTLSCSPISGHRSVSWYQQTPGQGLQFLFEYFSETQRNKGNFPGRFSGRQFSNSRSEMNVSTLELGDSALYLCASSTYFNSPLHFGNGTRLTVT.

V usage is TRBV15 and J usage is TRBJ2-3; 8 positions agree with TRBD1. Trimming cost V 2 bases and J 8 bases; bases outside gene matches: 12. The CDR3 extends over 16 amino acids. Germline V gives CDR1 LNHNV, CDR2 YYDKDF (reference sequence). CDR3 in amino acids: CATSRNRGAKVVTQYF. The CDR3 DNA follows: TGTGCCACCAGCAGAAACAGGGGGGCGAAGGTGGTTACGCAGTATTTT.

The rearrangement links TRBV5-5 to TRBJ2-7, with D possibly matching TRBD1 (6 bases). The CDR3 length is 15 residues. Germline CDR1 reads SGHKS; CDR2 reads YYEKEE (reference sequence). The V end lost 4 bases, the J end lost 3 bases, and 17 bases lay between the germline ends. The CDR3 here is CASSLSGTSLYEQYF. In nucleotides, the CDR3 is TGTGCCAGCAGCCTTTCCGGGACATCACTCTACGAGCAGTACTTC.